This T cell receptor (beta chain) was documented in a study of T-cell reconstitution after alpha-beta-depleted transplantation in children (dated by TCRdb to 2016 to 2018). Broadly, across the study: The study quantitatively tracked T-cell immune reconstitution after TCRalphabeta/CD19-depleted allogeneic hematopoietic cell transplantation in children using TCR repertoire profiling.

The cysteine opens and the phenylalanine closes a CDR3 of 17 amino acids. Here the CDR3 DNA is all that survives: 51 bases in frame from base 1. V gives up 3 bases and J gives up 3 bases, and the segment between their germline ends measures 17 bases. Sequences KGHDR (CDR1) and SFDVKD (CDR2) are obtained from the germline V gene. In this sample, this clonotype turned up a few times. It has no known antigen specificity. No base quality information exists; no much larger clone differs at one position. Library method: PCR. Sequencing was performed on an Illumina HiSeq 2500. Molecular barcoding was employed in the preparation of TCR libraries, with unique molecular identifiers being used to normalize TCRbeta repertoire quantification. TCRdb handled the public reads itself, with Q25 trimming in fastp and clone calling in MiXCR, and kept productive beta chains. Every CDR3 protein is listed once, alongside the most common genes and DNA of its rows. Here the sample has some 600,000 distinct CDR3 sequences; roughly 15% occur a single time. The top ten clones comprise around 0.96% of the sample.

This chain joins TRBV24-1 to TRBJ2-4, with TRBD1 tentatively as D gene (5 bases match). The receptor comes from a human donor who donated a stem cell graft to a child with acute myeloid leukemia. The sample consisted of PBMCs from the stem cell graft donor, taken from the stem cell graft. The CDR3 reads CATSDPRQGTGKNIQYF. The DNA sequence follows: TGTGCCACCAGTGATCCACGGCAGGGTACTGGCAAAAACATTCAGTACTTC.